This TCR beta chain was identified during a study of blood T cells in healthy people across ages. As to this clonotype: Its antigen is unidentified.

With a J-beta primer mix and a sample-barcoded 5' primer, a second PCR ran about 7 to 12 cycles. TCRdb ran MiXCR on the 5' RACE reads and lists one entry per CDR3 protein. The repertoire holds some 920,000 distinct CDR3 sequences, with roughly 51% as singletons. The sample providers were healthy Caucasian people from Russia, aged about 6 to 100. Isolated per sample were at least 6 million PBMCs. Study observations and caveats: Per million T cells, the diversity of TCR beta decreased roughly linearly as age advanced. The unknown donor CMV status may have confounded expanded clonotype changes.

The sequence was obtained from a woman aged 55-69 years in good health. The sequencing sample was made of blood.

CDR3 loop: CASDSRDRPNEKLFF. Written as DNA, the CDR3 is TGTGCTAGTGACTCCCGGGACAGACCTAATGAAAAACTGTTTTTT. The V call is TRBV12-5, the J call TRBJ1-4; TRBD1 matches 7 bases. Germline assignment: CDR1 LGHNT and CDR2 FRNRAP. Trimming cost V 7 bases and J 3 bases; bases outside gene matches: 8. The CDR3 is made up of 15 amino acids.